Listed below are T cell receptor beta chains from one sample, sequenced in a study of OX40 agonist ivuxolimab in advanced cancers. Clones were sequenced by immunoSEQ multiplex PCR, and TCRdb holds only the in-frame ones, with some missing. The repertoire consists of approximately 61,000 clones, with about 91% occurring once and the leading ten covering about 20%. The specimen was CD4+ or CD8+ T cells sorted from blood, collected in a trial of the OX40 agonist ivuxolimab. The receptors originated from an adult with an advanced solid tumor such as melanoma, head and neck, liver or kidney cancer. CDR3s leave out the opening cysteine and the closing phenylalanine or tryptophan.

CDR3 protein: ASSDPASAPYNEQF; J gene: TRBJ2-1; V gene: TRBV6-1
CDR3 protein: ASSQDWRNTRTGELF; J gene: TRBJ2-2; V gene: TRBV4-3
CDR3 protein: ASRRGEGYEQY; J gene: TRBJ2-7; V gene: TRBV7-2
CDR3 protein: ASSLEDVTTYNEQF; J gene: TRBJ2-1; V gene: TRBV11-3
CDR3 protein: ASSLGLAASTDTQY; J gene: TRBJ2-3; V gene: TRBV7-3
CDR3 protein: ASHSWQGGTGELF; J gene: TRBJ2-2; V gene: TRBV27
CDR3 protein: ASSISQTSTDTQY; J gene: TRBJ2-3; V gene: TRBV18
CDR3 protein: ASSFGQKLSGNTIY; J gene: TRBJ1-3; V gene: TRBV28
CDR3 protein: ASSLIGGSYNEQF; J gene: TRBJ2-1; V gene: TRBV7-2
CDR3 protein: AWNLAGGPAGELF; J gene: TRBJ2-2; V gene: TRBV30
CDR3 protein: ASSSTNEQF; J gene: TRBJ2-1; V gene: TRBV5-6
CDR3 protein: ASSWGTVSFQAQPQH; J gene: TRBJ1-5; V gene: TRBV28
CDR3 protein: AWSVVGSEQF; J gene: TRBJ2-1; V gene: TRBV30
CDR3 protein: ASSYVEGIELF; J gene: TRBJ1-4; V gene: TRBV6-5
CDR3 protein: ASRPLAGGPGELF; J gene: TRBJ2-2; V gene: TRBV6-1
CDR3 protein: ATSRLAGYEQY; J gene: TRBJ2-7; V gene: TRBV27
CDR3 protein: ASSRGPKRVNTEAF; J gene: TRBJ1-1; V gene: TRBV19
CDR3 protein: ASSPSGAGELF; J gene: TRBJ2-2; V gene: TRBV7-2
CDR3 protein: ASSGTSGGGTDTQY; J gene: TRBJ2-3; V gene: TRBV6-4
CDR3 protein: ASSFSYEGDADTQY; J gene: TRBJ2-3; V gene: TRBV28
CDR3 protein: ASSPPGTGGETQY; J gene: TRBJ2-5; V gene: TRBV7-9
CDR3 protein: ASSSSSSTDTQY; J gene: TRBJ2-3; V gene: TRBV5-6
CDR3 protein: ASSLEGLAVSSYNEQF; J gene: TRBJ2-1; V gene: TRBV5-4
CDR3 protein: ASSQVGIASTDTQY; J gene: TRBJ2-3; V gene: TRBV4-1
CDR3 protein: ASSQVADYSYEQY; J gene: TRBJ2-7; V gene: TRBV4-3
CDR3 protein: ASSAGVAGSRGGEQY; J gene: TRBJ2-7; V gene: TRBV9
CDR3 protein: ASSQLYPSGSSVQY; J gene: TRBJ2-7; V gene: TRBV4-3
CDR3 protein: ASSQGPSYGYT; J gene: TRBJ1-2; V gene: TRBV4-3
CDR3 protein: ASAKRVGGGETQY; J gene: TRBJ2-5; V gene: TRBV7-7
CDR3 protein: ASSLERGLAYEQY; J gene: TRBJ2-7; V gene: TRBV7-8
CDR3 protein: AISEGPGQINTGELF; J gene: TRBJ2-2; V gene: TRBV10-3
CDR3 protein: ASSLGVGGGNTIY; J gene: TRBJ1-3; V gene: TRBV7-2
CDR3 protein: AISESTGYNEQF; J gene: TRBJ2-1; V gene: TRBV10-3
CDR3 protein: ASSGQTDTEAF; J gene: TRBJ1-1; V gene: TRBV9
CDR3 protein: ASSPYGYQPQH; J gene: TRBJ1-5; V gene: TRBV28
CDR3 protein: ASSPSSGSYEQF; J gene: TRBJ2-1; V gene: TRBV27
CDR3 protein: ASSLFIAGGQETQY; J gene: TRBJ2-5; V gene: TRBV28
CDR3 protein: ASSEGDMVNTEAF; J gene: TRBJ1-1; V gene: TRBV9
CDR3 protein: ASNAGADEKLF; J gene: TRBJ1-4; V gene: TRBV6-4
CDR3 protein: ASSLSGSSYNEQF; J gene: TRBJ2-1; V gene: TRBV11-1
CDR3 protein: ASAAQDETQY; J gene: TRBJ2-5; V gene: TRBV11-2
CDR3 protein: ASSVAGGEGTDTQY; J gene: TRBJ2-3; V gene: TRBV9
CDR3 protein: ASTDYEQY; J gene: TRBJ2-7; V gene: TRBV6-1
CDR3 protein: ASSLVPGTGGRTEAF; J gene: TRBJ1-1; V gene: TRBV7-6
CDR3 protein: ASSYLGGNTEAF; J gene: TRBJ1-1; V gene: TRBV6-5
CDR3 protein: SANSGEQF; J gene: TRBJ2-1; V gene: TRBV20-1
CDR3 protein: ASSLSAGVSYNEQF; J gene: TRBJ2-1; V gene: TRBV5-4
CDR3 protein: SADLTYEQY; J gene: TRBJ2-7; V gene: TRBV20-1
CDR3 protein: ASLRGGANVLT; J gene: TRBJ2-6; V gene: TRBV11-2
CDR3 protein: ASIRPWDSGDGGGTGELF; J gene: TRBJ2-2; V gene: TRBV27
CDR3 protein: ASSFEMDRQDTEAF; J gene: TRBJ1-1; V gene: TRBV6-5
CDR3 protein: ASSVVGGEAYNEQF; J gene: TRBJ2-1; V gene: TRBV9
CDR3 protein: ASSSDRGREDT; J gene: TRBJ1-2; V gene: TRBV13
CDR3 protein: ASSYSLLDTQY; J gene: TRBJ2-3; V gene: TRBV6-5
CDR3 protein: ASSMGLAGGPYEQY; J gene: TRBJ2-7; V gene: TRBV19
CDR3 protein: ASSPRDSEGIGRASGANVLT; J gene: TRBJ2-6; V gene: TRBV4-1
CDR3 protein: ASSTTWEGSSDEQY; J gene: TRBJ2-7; V gene: TRBV6-6
CDR3 protein: ASGPREGGRYNEQF; J gene: TRBJ2-1; V gene: TRBV12-5
CDR3 protein: ASSLTVNTEAF; J gene: TRBJ1-1; V gene: TRBV6-1